This T cell receptor beta chain comes out of a study of blood T cell repertoires in COVID-19. Overall study: Researchers got acute and convalescent COVID-19 samples from the United States, Italy and Spain. From T cells, B-cell-depleted T cells, or PBMCs came the material, which was cDNA or gDNA.

Trimming at V came to 4 bases and at J to 7 bases, leaving 7 bases not matched to a gene. CDR1 and CDR2 from the germline V gene are KGHSH and LQKENI. This CDR3 has 14 amino acids. Per the original data handling: Reference gene primer amplification yielded estimated nucleated cell counts. The data were produced by immunoSEQ multiplex PCR, yet TCRdb's version contains in-frame clones alone and is incomplete. V and J calls plus clone size are reproduced from that table; the DNA served to infer D and trimming. The table shows 150,000 to 200,000 clones, with about 88% occurring only once. The rearrangement uses TRBV18 and TRBJ2-1; the match to TRBD1 covers 7 bases. This TCR was recovered from an elderly woman in a cohort sampled during active or convalescent COVID-19. Sequencing was performed on peripheral blood. CDR3: CASSLTGAVNEQFF. CDR3 in DNA: TGTGCCAGCTCACTTACAGGGGCCGTTAATGAGCAGTTCTTC.